The 26 T cell receptor beta chains reported below all come from one sample, sequenced in a study of CD8+ T cells in alopecia areata. RNA was extracted and reverse transcribed into cDNA as the sequencing template. Sequencing was performed with immunoSEQ multiplex PCR; in TCRdb, only in-frame clones are kept and a portion is missing. Singletons are absent from the sample, which has some 120,000 clones. The sample taken for sequencing was lesional skin. The receptor source for this set is a C3H/HeJ mouse with alopecia areata. Strain haplotype at MHC: H2-k.

This clone appeared many times. These gene names are mouse names. Read coverage stops 4 residues before the CDR3 terminus; the germline J gene supplies the remainder. The rearrangement joins TRBV13-3 to TRBJ1-2; 8 positions match TRBD1. Germline V gene sequence: CDR1 NNHDY, CDR2 SYVADS. The CDR3 length is 15 residues. V lost 2 bases to trimming and J lost 1 base; unmatched junction nucleotides: 4. The chain's CDR3 is CASSEQQGENSDYTF. The part of the CDR3 DNA that was read is TGTGCCAGCAGTGAGCAACAGGGGGAAAACTCC.

This clone was seen more than once but under ten times. Mouse names are used for the genes. The DNA ends 4 residues before the CDR3 does, and the rest of the CDR3 is filled in from the germline J gene. This chain connects TRBV1 to TRBJ2-4; the D gene is possibly TRBD1 (5 bases). Trimming took 4 bases from V and 0 from J, leaving 5 bases between them. In germline, CDR1 is NSQYPW, CDR2 LRSPGD (reference sequence). The CDR3 runs 13 residues. The part of the CDR3 DNA that was read is TGCACCTGCAGTGGGACAAGTCAAAAC. This encodes CTCSGTSQN. The whole CDR3 region reads CTCSGTSQNTLYF.

This clone was seen only a few times. Germline and genes here are mouse. The read falls 4 residues short of the CDR3 end, and the missing part is taken from the germline J gene. The chain employs TRBV13-1 and TRBJ2-5; 7 positions agree with TRBD2. This CDR3 comprises 14 residues. CDR1 NSHNY and CDR2 SYGAGN come from the germline V gene. V shed 5 bases, J shed 2 bases, and the junction held 5 bases outside the gene matches. CDR3 bases read: TGTGCCAGCAGCCCCACTGGGGTCCAAGAC. Its protein is CASSPTGVQD. The whole CDR3 sequence is CASSPTGVQDTQYF.

A note on this clone: All gene names here are mouse names. The CDR3 end lies 4 residues beyond the end of the read and is filled in from the germline J gene. This chain joins TRBV17 and TRBJ1-1, with TRBD1 as a possible D gene (6 bases). In germline, CDR1 is MNHDT, CDR2 YYDKIL. The CDR3 covers 13 residues. The CDR3 loop is CASSRSAGEEVFF. The covered CDR3 bases are TGTGCTAGCAGTAGAAGCGCAGGGGAA.

Worth noting for this clone: All gene names here are mouse names. The read comes to an end 4 residues before the CDR3 does, leaving the germline J gene to fill in the end. In the same sample, other DNA sequences code for this CDR3. This chain connects TRBV19 to TRBJ1-1, with TRBD1 identical over 11 bases. The V and J ends lost 2 bases and 4 bases, in that order; junction bases with no gene match: 4. The CDR3 runs to 15 residues. Germline lookup yields CDR1 FNHDT and CDR2 SITEND (reference sequence). CDR3 region: CASSIRTGGGTEVFF. Incomplete CDR3 DNA: TGTGCCAGCAGTATCCGGACAGGGGGCGGCACA.

This clone has just a few counts. The gene names given are mouse names. The read halts 4 residues ahead of the CDR3 end, with the missing end drawn from the germline J gene. The chain carries TRBV13-3 and TRBJ1-4, with D maybe TRBD1 (5 bases). CDR1 NNHDY and CDR2 SYVADS come from the germline V gene. The V gene lost 0 bases and the J gene lost 4 bases, with 13 bases spanning the gap. This CDR3 has 16 residues. The CDR3 is CASSDAAGRNNERLFF. CDR3 DNA, as far as it was read: TGTGCCAGCAGTGATGCGGCAGGGAGGAACAACGAA.

This clone appeared a few times. These gene names are mouse names. The DNA ends 4 residues before the CDR3 does, and the rest of the CDR3 is filled in from the germline J gene. The V gene is TRBV13-3, the J gene TRBJ2-3, with D unclear. This CDR3 has 11 amino acids. The germline V and J ends were trimmed by 4 bases and 4 bases, with 4 bases remaining between them. Germline assignment: CDR1 NNHDY and CDR2 SYVADS. CDR3 DNA, as far as it was read: TGTGCCAGCAGTTCCTCAGAA. Protein sequence: CASSSSE. The full CDR3 reads CASSSSETLYF.

As regards this clone: Genes and germline are mouse. The read falls 4 residues short of the CDR3 end, and the missing part is taken from the germline J gene. The chain links TRBV13-2 to TRBJ2-1; the match to TRBD2 covers 8 bases. The germline V gene encodes CDR1 NNHNN and CDR2 SYGAGS (reference sequence). The CDR3 contains 15 residues. This chain's CDR3 is CASGDADWGRAEQFF. Partial CDR3 DNA: TGTGCCAGCGGTGATGCAGACTGGGGAAGGGCT.

There are a few counts of this clone. Genes and germline are mouse. The read comes to an end 4 residues before the CDR3 does, leaving the germline J gene to fill in the end. Additional DNA sequences in this sample encode the identical CDR3. The gene calls are TRBV13-3 and TRBJ1-4, with TRBD1 matching 8 bases. The V and J ends lost 2 bases and 5 bases, in that order; junction bases with no gene match: 2. CDR1 is NNHDY and CDR2 is SYVADS in the germline V gene. The CDR3 spans 14 residues. The CDR3 loop is CASSEQGANERLFF. CDR3 DNA, as far as it was read: TGTGCCAGCAGTGAGCAGGGGGCGAACGAA.

Concerning this clone itself: The gene symbols are mouse symbols. The read terminates 4 residues before the CDR3 end, so the remaining end is supplied by the germline J gene. The chain couples TRBV29 to TRBJ2-3, with D uncertain. Germline V CDR1 and CDR2: MSHET, SYDVDS. The V and J ends lost 3 bases and 0 bases respectively, with 7 bases between them. This CDR3 is 14 amino acids long. The CDR3 region is CASSFSTSAETLYF. The covered CDR3 bases are TGTGCTAGCAGTTTCTCAACTAGTGCAGAA.

With regard to this clone: Germline and genes: mouse. The missing CDR3 end, 4 residues past where the read stops, is filled in from the germline J gene. This chain links TRBV1 with TRBJ2-4, with D possibly TRBD1 on 6 matching bases. Germline V CDR1 and CDR2: NSQYPW, LRSPGD (reference sequence). This CDR3 has 15 residues. V lost 3 bases, J lost 3 bases, and 13 bases lay in between. CDR3 DNA (partial): TGCACCTGCAGTGCCCCTACAGGGAGGCAAAAC. It encodes CTCSAPTGRQN. The full CDR3 protein reads CTCSAPTGRQNTLYF.

Notes on this clone: The genes are named according to mouse. The CDR3 goes on 4 residues after the read ends, and that part is filled in from the germline J gene. The chain couples TRBV19 to TRBJ2-1, with TRBD2 as a possible D gene (5 bases). The CDR3 contains 13 residues. Germline CDR1 FNHDT, CDR2 SITEND (reference sequence). The covered CDR3 bases are TGTGCCAGCAGTTGGACTTTATTTTCT. Residues: CASSWTLFS. The whole CDR3 is CASSWTLFSEQFF.

Notes on this clone: At residue 13, the TCRdb amino acid sequence and the translated nucleotide sequence differ, so the protein here is the DNA translation. Gene names follow the mouse nomenclature. The CDR3 end falls 3 residues outside the read, so it is completed with the germline J gene. V gene TRBV13-3 combines with J gene TRBJ1-3; TRBD1 matches at 7 bases. The CDR3 has 16 residues. Germline lookup yields CDR1 NNHDY and CDR2 SYVADS. Germline trimming cut 4 bases from V and 0 bases from J; bases unmatched to any gene: 7. The CDR3 reads CASSWDSGNSGNTLYF. The sequenced CDR3 bases are TGTGCCAGCAGTTGGGACAGCGGAAATTCTGGAAATACG. The full variable domain, with the rest looked up from reference TRBV13-3 and TRBJ1-3, is EAAVTQSPRSKVAVTGGKVTLSCHQTNNHDYMYWYRQDTGHGLRLIHYSYVADSTEKGDIPDGYKASRPSQENFSLILELASLSQTAVYFCASSWDSGNSGNTLYFGEGSRLIVV.

This clone was counted between two and nine times. The listed genes are named as in mouse. CDR3 residues: CASSLGTNTGQLYF. The part of the CDR3 DNA that was read is TGTGCCAGCTCGCTGGGGACAAACACCGGG. The rearrangement uses TRBV13-3 and TRBJ2-2; D may be TRBD2 (6 bases). The read stops 4 residues short of the end of the CDR3; the missing end is completed from the germline J gene. The V gene's germline CDR1 is NNHDY and CDR2 SYVADS. This CDR3 is 14 amino acids long. Trimming removed 7 bases from V and 0 bases from J, with 10 bases in between.

Regarding this clone: Gene names follow the mouse nomenclature. The read ends 4 residues early relative to the CDR3; the germline J gene fills the gap. The rearrangement uses TRBV13-1 and TRBJ1-2; D might be TRBD1 (6 bases). The CDR3 totals 14 residues. The V gene's germline CDR1 is NSHNY and CDR2 SYGAGN. CDR3 sequence: CASSEGGRGSDYTF. The DNA read from the CDR3 is TGTGCCAGCAGTGAGGGGGGGCGCGGATCC.

There are many counts of this clone. The gene symbols are mouse symbols. The CDR3 end falls 4 residues outside the read, so it is completed with the germline J gene. The chain recombines TRBV13-3 with TRBJ2-1, with 12 nucleotides matching TRBD2. Germline V gene sequence: CDR1 NNHDY, CDR2 SYVADS. The CDR3 totals 16 residues. V shed 3 bases and J 0 bases; nucleotides not matched to a gene: 1. The covered CDR3 bases are TGTGCCAGCAGTGGACTGGGGGGGCATAACTATGCT. This encodes CASSGLGGHNYA. The entire CDR3 protein reads CASSGLGGHNYAEQFF.

This clone has more than one count but fewer than ten. The genes and germline here are from mouse. The read gets to within 4 residues of the CDR3 end, and the germline J gene fills in the rest. The V and J genes are TRBV19 and TRBJ2-4; 9 positions agree with TRBD2. The germline gives CDR1 FNHDT, CDR2 SITEND (reference sequence). This CDR3 contains 15 residues. V lost 4 bases to trimming and J lost 1 base; unmatched junction nucleotides: 4. The chain's CDR3 is CASSSRLGGQNTLYF. The covered CDR3 bases are TGTGCCAGCAGTTCTCGACTGGGGGGTCAAAAC.

A word on this clone: All gene names here are mouse names. The read falls 4 residues short of the CDR3 end, and the missing part is taken from the germline J gene. V and J are TRBV1 and TRBJ1-1; 7 positions match TRBD1. This CDR3 contains 15 residues. Germline CDR1 reads NSQYPW; CDR2 reads LRSPGD (reference sequence). Trimming at V came to 3 bases and at J to 0 bases, leaving 4 bases not matched to a gene. The CDR3 spells CTCSARDSANTEVFF. CDR3 DNA (partial): TGCACCTGCAGTGCTCGGGACAGCGCAAACACA.

This clone came up a few times. An end of the junction does not agree with germline; a read error may underlie this. The germline and genes are mouse ones. The CDR3 end falls 4 residues outside the read, so it is completed with the germline J gene. The chain is built from TRBV17 and TRBJ2-4; 8 bases map to TRBD2. CDR1 MNHDT and CDR2 YYDKIL come from the germline V gene. This CDR3 comprises 17 residues. CDR3: CASSREGGRSSQNTLYF. The part of the CDR3 DNA that was read is TGTGCTAGCAGTAGAGAGGGGGGGCGGTCTAGTCAGAAC. The full variable domain, its missing parts supplied by reference TRBV17 and TRBJ2-4, is DTTVKQNPRYKLARVGKPVNLICSQTMNHDTMYWYQKKPNQAPKLLLFYYDKILNREADTFEKFQSSRPNNSFCSLYIGSAGLEYSAMYLCASSREGGRSSQNTLYFGAGTRLSVL.

As concerns this clone: The genes and germline here are from mouse. Coverage ceases 4 residues before the CDR3 finishes, and the germline J gene fills in the end. The sample holds other DNA sequences that translate to the same CDR3. V usage is TRBV13-3 and J usage is TRBJ2-1; tentative D call: TRBD1 (8 bases). This CDR3 is 13 amino acids long. Trimming stripped 6 bases from V and 4 bases from J, with 11 bases between. In germline, CDR1 is NNHDY, CDR2 SYVADS. CDR3 amino acids: CASNRGGYAEQFF. CDR3 DNA (partial): TGTGCCAGCAACAGGGGGGGATATGCT.

About this clone itself: Mouse names are used for the genes. The observed sequence ends 4 residues before the CDR3 terminus, with the missing tail filled in from the germline J gene. The chain couples TRBV13-3 to TRBJ2-1; 9 bases align to TRBD2. This CDR3 region has 13 residues. Germline-derived CDR1 and CDR2 are NNHDY and SYVADS. The covered CDR3 bases are TGTGCCACAGACTGGGGGTGGGAGGCT. This translates into CATDWGWEA. The entire CDR3 sequence reads CATDWGWEAEQFF.

This clone was detected only a few times. The gene symbols are mouse symbols. The read finishes 4 residues shy of the CDR3 end, and the germline J gene is used to complete it. V and J are TRBV1 and TRBJ2-5; 10 bases are shared with TRBD1. Trimming at V came to 0 bases and at J to 1 base, leaving 4 bases not matched to a gene. The CDR3 spans 17 residues. From germline, CDR1 is NSQYPW and CDR2 LRSPGD (reference sequence). The CDR3 bases that were read are TGCACCTGCAGTGCAGATCGAGGACAGGGGGACCAAGAC. It codes for CTCSADRGQGDQD. In full, the CDR3 reads CTCSADRGQGDQDTQYF.

This clone was seen a few times. The listed TCRdb protein conflicts with the DNA translation at residue 11, and the protein shown is translated directly from the DNA. Here the gene names and germline are mouse. Read coverage stops 3 residues before the CDR3 terminus; the germline J gene supplies the remainder. The chain uses TRBV13-3 and TRBJ1-6; 7 bases are shared with TRBD1. TRBJ1-6 is assigned to the ORF class and has an uncertain function. The V segment lost 5 bases and the J segment 5 bases; nucleotides outside the gene matches: 4. CDR3 length: 14 amino acids. The germline V gene has CDR1 NNHDY and CDR2 SYVADS. CDR3 bases read: TGTGCCAGCAGCCCCGGACAGGATAATTCGCCC. Its translation is CASSPGQDNSP. The whole CDR3 protein is CASSPGQDNSPLYF.

Ten or more counts support this clone. The gene symbols are mouse symbols. Read data end 4 residues before the CDR3 end; the end is taken from the germline J gene. The rearrangement links TRBV1 to TRBJ1-4; TRBD1 aligns across 8 bases. In germline, CDR1 is NSQYPW, CDR2 LRSPGD (reference sequence). J was trimmed by 4 bases and V by 3 bases; bases with no gene match: 7. CDR3 length: 16 amino acids. This CDR3 is CTCSAPDRGGNERLFF. CDR3 DNA (partial): TGCACCTGCAGTGCCCCCGACAGGGGCGGCAACGAA.

Concerning this clone: Gene names follow the mouse nomenclature. Read sequence stops 4 residues before the CDR3 end, and the germline J gene provides the missing end. This chain links TRBV13-2 with TRBJ1-4, with TRBD1 matching 9 bases. CDR1 is NNHNN, CDR2 SYGAGS, per germline (reference sequence). The CDR3 has 14 residues. The ends lost 4 bases at V and 6 bases at J; junction bases unmatched: 4. The covered CDR3 bases are TGTGCCAGCGGTCACAGGGGGCGAGACGAA. Residues: CASGHRGRDE. The full CDR3 protein reads CASGHRGRDERLFF.

Only a few counts were recorded for this clone. Gene and germline names: mouse. The read ends 4 residues early relative to the CDR3; the germline J gene fills the gap. The chain has TRBV17 and TRBJ2-3; D remains ambiguous. CDR1 is MNHDT and CDR2 is YYDKIL in the germline V gene. V was cut by 5 bases and J by 2 bases, with 5 bases left in between. CDR3 size: 12 residues. CDR3 sequence reads: CASSPNAETLYF. The sequenced part of the CDR3 DNA is TGTGCTAGCAGTCCTAATGCAGAA.